This T cell receptor (beta chain) was captured in a study of T cell responses to AZD1222 COVID-19 vaccine. The study's findings and limits: There were vaccine-associated CD4 TCRs across spike, dominant at 160-218 and 743-854. The study reported that nearly half of spike-specific TCRs target unmutated variant regions. Once two AZD1222 doses were given, Spike-specific TCR breadth and depth went up.

Second-dose schedules of about 4 or about 12 weeks were combined. Germline CDR1 and CDR2: MRHNA and SNTAGT. This CDR3 has 15 amino acids. Trimming at V came to 3 bases and at J to 6 bases, leaving 7 bases not matched to a gene. Note on this clone: Its antigen is still unknown.

Using immunoSEQ multiplex PCR, the repertoire was profiled, and TCRdb retains in-frame clones only, with some absent. The table lists about 110,000 clones, 75% to 95% of them singletons. The clonotype originates from an adult who received the AZD1222 COVID-19 vaccine. Sequences were derived from peripheral blood, sampled 28 days after the second AZD1222 dose. This chain links TRBV6-4 with TRBJ2-2; the match to TRBD1 covers 7 bases. In nucleotides, the CDR3 is TGTGCCAGCAGTGAGAGGGACAGCCGACCCGGGGAGCTGTTTTTT. Its translation: CASSERDSRPGELFF.